Each of the 29 T cell receptor beta chains below was sequenced from the same sample in a study of cytomegalovirus exposure and HLA in healthy donors (dated by TCRdb to about 2017). Library preparation was by the immunoSEQ multiplex PCR assay. For the multiplex PCR, a mixture combining 60 forward primers for TCR Vbeta segments and 13 reverse primers for TCR Jbeta segments was used. Drawn from immuneACCESS, this table holds only the in-frame rearrangements with V and J called that TCRdb kept. Clones are partly lost; checked studies trace under half to an unresolved V gene and leave the rest unexplained. Counted in this sample were more than 110,000 clones; around 75% of them appeared once. The biggest ten clones account for 6% to 8.5% of the sample. Sequencing input: PBMCs. The receptors come from a young man in good health and CMV-seronegative.

The rearrangement uses TRBV5-1 and TRBJ1-1, with a weak D call TRBD1 (6 bases). CDR1 is SGHRS, CDR2 YFSETQ, per germline. Trimming took 3 bases from V and 2 from J, leaving 14 bases between them. This CDR3 region has 15 residues. CDR3 in amino acids: CASSSSGTTNTEAFF. For the CDR3, the DNA is TGCGCCAGCAGCTCCTCCGGGACAACTAACACTGAAGCTTTCTTT.

This clone showed up just a few times. The rearrangement links TRBV18 to TRBJ2-3; weak D call: TRBD2 (6 bases). The CDR3 is 15 residues long. Germline V gene sequence: CDR1 KGHSH, CDR2 LQKENI. V was cut by 3 bases and J by 4 bases, with 14 bases left in between. This chain's CDR3 is CASSPPAGGPDTQYF. CDR3 in DNA: TGTGCCAGCTCACCTCCAGCGGGTGGTCCAGATACGCAGTATTTT.

The chain couples TRBV27 to TRBJ2-7; the match to TRBD1 covers 8 bases. The germline gives CDR1 MNHEY, CDR2 SMNVEV (reference sequence). V gave up 5 bases and J gave up 6 bases; unmatched junction bases: 9. The CDR3 consists of 14 residues. The CDR3 nucleotides read TGTGCCAGCAGTCCGACAGGGGAGGAGTTCGAGCAGTACTTC. Translating it yields CASSPTGEEFEQYF.

The V and J genes are TRBV27 and TRBJ2-1, with D uncertain. CDR1 and CDR2 from the germline V gene are MNHEY and SMNVEV (reference sequence). This CDR3 is 10 amino acids long. V lost 9 bases and J 8 bases, leaving 8 bases between the germline ends. Here the CDR3 DNA reads TGTGCCAGTGACTTAGATGAGCAGTTCTTC. Translation gives CASDLDEQFF.

The rearrangement links TRBV7-9 to TRBJ2-6, with D maybe TRBD2 (5 bases). Germline V lookup: CDR1 SEHNR, CDR2 FQNEAQ (reference sequence). The CDR3 runs to 17 residues. Trimming took off 3 bases at V and 4 bases at J, with 16 bases between the two ends. The CDR3 protein is CASSFPTRGSGANVLTF. The DNA for the CDR3 is TGTGCCAGCAGCTTCCCCACCCGGGGTTCAGGGGCCAACGTCCTGACTTTC.

A few counts support this clone. The chain uses TRBV19 and TRBJ1-3; D is unclear. This CDR3 comprises 13 residues. The ends were cut back, 10 bases at V and 0 bases at J, with 10 bases in the middle. Germline lookup yields CDR1 LNHDA and CDR2 SQIVND (reference sequence). The CDR3, as DNA: TGTGCCACCGGGATAACCTCTGGAAACACCATATATTTT. Its protein product is CATGITSGNTIYF.

The count of this clone is one. The chain joins TRBV28 to TRBJ1-1; 8 nucleotides agree with TRBD1. The trim removed 6 bases at V and 4 bases at J, leaving 7 bases unmatched. The CDR3 covers 14 residues. In germline, CDR1 is MDHEN, CDR2 SYDVKM. The CDR3: CASSIQGVSTEAFF. CDR3 in DNA: TGTGCCAGCAGCATACAGGGGGTAAGCACTGAAGCTTTCTTT.

This clone was observed many times. This chain connects TRBV6-1 to TRBJ2-7; possible D gene TRBD2, 6 bases. This CDR3 has 15 amino acids. V was cut by 4 bases and J by 4 bases, with 17 bases left in between. Germline V gives CDR1 MNHNS, CDR2 SASEGT. CDR3 in amino acids: CASSAPAGGRYEQYF. CDR3 nucleotide sequence: TGTGCCAGCAGTGCACCGGCCGGGGGTCGGTACGAGCAGTACTTC.

The CDR3 loop is CASSDGRGGGYEQYF. CDR3 DNA: TGTGCCAGCAGCGACGGGCGGGGAGGGGGATACGAGCAGTACTTC. This sequence joins TRBV7-8 and TRBJ2-7; TRBD2 might be the D (7 bases). This CDR3 is built from 15 residues. Germline CDR1 is SGHVS and CDR2 is FQNEAQ. The ends were cut back, 5 bases at V and 4 bases at J, with 18 bases in the middle.

J is TRBJ2-5 and V is TRBV6-1; D is uncertain. The J call may not be correct, given that the DNA end is closer to TRBJ2-7. Germline CDR1 reads MNHNS; CDR2 reads SASEGT. The CDR3 is 12 amino acids. The CDR3 region is CASRLSQVEQYF. In DNA form, the CDR3 reads TGTGCCAGCAGGTTATCTCAGGTCGAGCAGTACTTC.

The chain couples TRBV28 to TRBJ1-5; 7 bases fit TRBD1. This CDR3 spans 16 amino acids. Germline V gene sequence: CDR1 MDHEN, CDR2 SYDVKM. V shed 5 bases, J shed 0 bases, and the junction held 7 bases outside the gene matches. The CDR3: CASSPFRQGSNQPQHF. CDR3 sequence (DNA): TGTGCCAGCAGTCCGTTCCGACAGGGTAGCAATCAGCCCCAGCATTTT.

V gene TRBV7-9 combines with J gene TRBJ2-3, with D hard to call. Between the trimmed V and J ends, which lost 5 bases and 2 bases, there was a span of 14 bases. The CDR3 loop spans 15 amino acids. CDR1 and CDR2 (germline): SEHNR, FQNEAQ (reference sequence). CDR3 in DNA: TGTGCCAGCAGCCCTGGGCTTGAAGACACAGATACGCAGTATTTT. It yields the protein CASSPGLEDTDTQYF.

The chain employs TRBV6-6 and TRBJ2-7; 10 bases line up with TRBD2. From germline, CDR1 is MNHNY and CDR2 SVGAGI (reference sequence). The CDR3 has 16 residues. V shed 4 bases and J 0 bases; nucleotides not matched to a gene: 6. The CDR3 here is CASSLAGGLSSYEQYF. The CDR3 coding sequence is TGTGCCAGCAGTTTAGCGGGGGGCCTTAGCTCCTACGAGCAGTACTTC.

This clone was found a few times. V usage is TRBV7-8 and J usage is TRBJ2-3, with 7 bases fitting TRBD2. The CDR3 has 15 amino acids. With 3 bases clipped from V and 4 bases from J, the junction kept 7 bases outside the gene matches. Germline V gene lookup returns CDR1 SGHVS and CDR2 FQNEAQ. The CDR3 loop reads CASSFGGSPADTQYF. In DNA, the CDR3 is TGTGCCAGCAGCTTTGGCGGGAGCCCGGCAGATACGCAGTATTTT. The variable domain in full, with the rest retrieved from reference TRBV7-8 and TRBJ2-3, is GAGVSQSPRYKVAKRGQDVALRCDPISGHVSLFWYQQALGQGPEFLTYFQNEAQLDKSGLPSDRFFAERPEGSVSTLKIQRTQQEDSAVYLCASSFGGSPADTQYFGPGTRLTVL.

The chain recombines TRBV19 with TRBJ1-2, with D possibly matching TRBD1 (5 bases). V shed 5 bases and J shed 4 bases, with 11 bases lying between them. The V gene's germline CDR1 is LNHDA and CDR2 SQIVND (reference sequence). This CDR3 comprises 13 residues. CDR3 nucleotide sequence: TGTGCCAGTAGTGCTGAACAGGTCTATGGCTACACCTTC. Protein product: CASSAEQVYGYTF.

This clone was counted only a few times. This specimen includes other DNA sequences encoding the same CDR3. This chain connects TRBV7-9 to TRBJ1-1; D remains ambiguous. Deletions cut 5 bases from V and 2 bases from J, with 6 bases between. The CDR3 consists of 12 residues. From germline, CDR1 is SEHNR and CDR2 FQNEAQ (reference sequence). CDR3 protein: CASSPQNTEAFF. CDR3 sequence (DNA): TGTGCCAGCAGCCCACAAAACACTGAAGCTTTCTTT.

The chain combines TRBV2 with TRBJ2-1, with a weak D call TRBD1 (6 bases). V was pared by 7 bases and J by 12 bases, with 16 bases between. The germline gives CDR1 SNHLY, CDR2 FYNNEI. This CDR3 is 12 amino acids long. CDR3 region: CASTSDSEVQFF. The CDR3 region has the DNA TGTGCCAGCACGTCGGACAGCGAGGTGCAGTTCTTC.

The chain couples TRBV13 to TRBJ2-7, with a weak D call TRBD1 (6 bases). Trimming left V 5 bases short and J 6 bases short, with 11 bases between. This CDR3 is 12 amino acids long. CDR1 and CDR2 from the germline V gene are PRHDT and FYEKMQ (reference sequence). The CDR3 sequence: CASSIPGAEQYF. The CDR3 nucleotides read TGTGCCAGCAGCATCCCAGGGGCCGAGCAGTACTTC.

This chain links TRBV4-1 with TRBJ1-5; 7 nucleotides agree with TRBD1. Unmatched junction bases numbered 9, after V lost 3 bases and J lost 7 bases. CDR3 length equals 15 residues. Germline lookup yields CDR1 MGHRA and CDR2 YSYEKL. The CDR3 region is CASSHSTGIGQPQHF. CDR3 nucleotide sequence: TGCGCCAGCAGCCACTCGACAGGGATAGGCCAGCCCCAGCATTTT.

Written as DNA, the CDR3 is TGTGCCAGCAGCCTAGACAGGGAGCCCCTCCACTTT. This codes for CASSLDREPLHF. The chain combines TRBV7-6 with TRBJ1-6, with TRBD1 identical over 7 bases. CDR3 size: 12 residues. Unmatched junction bases numbered 5, after V lost 5 bases and J lost 13 bases. The germline gives CDR1 SGHVS, CDR2 FNYEAQ.

The chain joins TRBV9 to TRBJ2-5; a weak D match, TRBD2 (6 bases). The CDR3 is made up of 14 amino acids. V gave up 4 bases and J gave up 6 bases, with 16 bases separating them. Germline V CDR1 and CDR2: SGDLS, YYNGEE. In nucleotides, the CDR3 is TGTGCCAGCAGCTCCAAGGAGGGACTTCAGACCCAGTACTTC. Protein product: CASSSKEGLQTQYF.

J is TRBJ2-7 and V is TRBV6-7; the match to TRBD1 covers 8 bases. TRBV6-7 is assigned to the ORF class and has an uncertain function. This CDR3 has 14 residues. The J segment lost 2 bases and the V segment lost 10 bases, leaving 10 bases of the junction unmatched. The CDR3 DNA is TGTGCCAAAATTTTCCGGGACAGGACCTACGAGCAGTACTTC. Protein: CAKIFRDRTYEQYF.

CDR3 in amino acids: CASSSTGPSQPQHF. The DNA for the CDR3 is TGTGCCAGTAGTTCCACAGGGCCAAGTCAGCCCCAGCATTTT. The gene calls are TRBV19 and TRBJ1-5; a weak D match, TRBD1 (6 bases). CDR3 length equals 14 residues. CDR1 LNHDA and CDR2 SQIVND come from the germline V gene (reference sequence). With 5 bases removed from V and 6 bases from J, the gap between germline ends came to 14 bases.

The chain carries TRBV2 and TRBJ2-7, with a tentative D call TRBD2 (7 bases). The ends were cut back, 10 bases at V and 4 bases at J, with 14 bases in the middle. There are 12 residues in the CDR3. In germline, CDR1 is SNHLY, CDR2 FYNNEI. CDR3 nucleotides: TGTGCCACAAAAAGGGGGGGGTACGAGCAGTACTTC. It translates to CATKRGGYEQYF. Looking up the rest from reference TRBV2 and TRBJ2-7 gives the full variable domain: EPEVTQTPSHQVTQMGQEVILRCVPISNHLYFYWYRQILGQKVEFLVSFYNNEISEKSEIFDDQFSVERPDGSNFTLKIRSTKLEDSAMYFCATKRGGYEQYFGPGTRLTVT.

The chain joins TRBV5-1 to TRBJ2-5; 8 nucleotides match TRBD2. Germline CDR1 SGHRS, CDR2 YFSETQ. V dropped 3 bases and J dropped 2; count of bases not matched to a gene: 9. This CDR3 is 16 amino acids long. CDR3 nucleotides: TGCGCCAGCAGCTGGGGGCGCGCGGGGGGACAAGAGACCCAGTACTTC. Translated: CASSWGRAGGQETQYF.

The CDR3 sequence: CASSDGGRGHEQYF. CDR3 DNA: TGTGCCAGCAGCGACGGCGGGAGGGGCCACGAGCAGTACTTC. The chain recombines TRBV9 with TRBJ2-7; TRBD2 agrees at 9 bases. This CDR3 is built from 14 residues. V shed 3 bases, J shed 5 bases, and the junction held 6 bases outside the gene matches. CDR1 and CDR2 from the germline V gene are SGDLS and YYNGEE.

V is TRBV11-2 and J is TRBJ1-2; D is uncertain. V dropped 5 bases and J dropped 5 bases, with 9 bases sitting between them. Germline-derived CDR1 and CDR2 are SGHAT and FQNNGV. The CDR3 length is 12 residues. DNA for the CDR3: TGTGCCAGCAGCGCTCTATCGTATGGCTACACCTTC. As protein: CASSALSYGYTF.

The CDR3 is CSAGHVNYEQYF. Here the CDR3 DNA reads TGCAGCGCGGGACACGTAAACTACGAGCAGTACTTC. V and J are TRBV29-1 and TRBJ2-7; perhaps TRBD1 as D (6 bases). The CDR3 runs to 12 residues. The V and J ends lost 7 bases and 3 bases respectively, with 13 bases between them. The germline gives CDR1 SQVTM, CDR2 ANQGSEA.

The V gene is TRBV19, the J gene TRBJ2-7; 10 nucleotides line up with TRBD2. Germline V gene data show CDR1 as LNHDA and CDR2 as SQIVND (reference sequence). This CDR3 comprises 15 residues. Trimming cost V 3 bases and J 7 bases; bases outside gene matches: 9. CDR3 bases: TGTGCCAGTAGTATCGGGCTAGCGGGAGTCAGAGAGCAGTACTTC. Protein: CASSIGLAGVREQYF. The entire variable domain, with the rest obtained from reference TRBV19 and TRBJ2-7, is as follows: DGGITQSPKYLFRKEGQNVTLSCEQNLNHDAMYWYRQDPGQGLRLIYYSQIVNDFQKGDIAEGYSVSREKKESFPLTVTSAQKNPTAFYLCASSIGLAGVREQYFGPGTRLTVT.